These 18 T cell receptor beta chains originate from one sample sequenced in a study of CD8+ T cells in alopecia areata. In each case, RNA was isolated and then reverse transcribed into cDNA as the sequencing template. The table came from immunoSEQ multiplex PCR; TCRdb's copy has only in-frame clones and leaves some out. The sample holds 200,000 or so clones, approximately 61% seen once. The material was CD4+ T cells sorted from blood, obtained at week 0. These receptor sequences come from a human donor with alopecia areata.

This clone was detected once. This rearrangement joins TRBV6-5 to TRBJ2-1; D may be TRBD2 (7 bases). Looked up from germline, CDR1 is MNHEY and CDR2 is SVGAGI. The V gene lost 8 bases and the J gene lost 3 bases, with 14 bases spanning the gap. The CDR3 sequence is 14 residues long. The CDR3 here is CASLGGAYYNEQFF. The CDR3 coding sequence is TGTGCCAGCCTTGGGGGGGCCTACTACAATGAGCAGTTCTTC.

Note on this clone: The identical CDR3 is also encoded by other nucleotide sequences in the sample. The rearrangement uses TRBV29-1 and TRBJ2-5; no clear D gene. Trimming pared 6 bases from V and 3 bases from J, leaving 8 bases between. CDR3 size: 11 residues. Looked up from germline, CDR1 is SQVTM and CDR2 is ANQGSEA. DNA for the CDR3: TGCAGCGTAGCGCCGGAAGAGACCCAGTACTTC. Protein: CSVAPEETQYF.

The gene calls are TRBV29-1 and TRBJ1-1; D is perhaps TRBD1 (5 bases). CDR1 and CDR2 (germline): SQVTM, ANQGSEA. V shed 4 bases and J shed 1 base, with 16 bases lying between them. The CDR3 has 15 amino acids. The CDR3 is CSVGPPAGKNTEAFF. CDR3 bases: TGCAGCGTTGGGCCCCCGGCAGGGAAGAACACTGAAGCTTTCTTT. Full variable domain (rest looked up from reference TRBV29-1 and TRBJ1-1): SAVISQKPSRDICQRGTSLTIQCQVDSQVTMMFWYRQQPGQSLTLIATANQGSEATYESGFVIDKFPISRPNLTFSTLTVSNMSPEDSSIYLCSVGPPAGKNTEAFFGQGTRLTVV.

This chain uses TRBV2 with TRBJ1-1; 11 positions match TRBD1. From germline, CDR1 is SNHLY and CDR2 FYNNEI. The CDR3 runs 16 residues. J gave up 1 base and V 4 bases, and 5 bases lay outside the gene matches. Written as DNA, the CDR3 is TGTGCCAGCAGTGTTTTGGACAGGGGGCGGAACACTGAAGCTTTCTTT. It is translated as CASSVLDRGRNTEAFF.

This clone was observed a handful of times. The chain recombines TRBV27 with TRBJ2-1; TRBD1 matches at 7 bases. V trimming: 6 bases; J trimming: 2 bases; junction bases outside the gene matches: 13. The germline V gene encodes CDR1 MNHEY and CDR2 SMNVEV (reference sequence). There are 17 residues in the CDR3. In DNA, the CDR3 is TGTGCCAGCAGCCAGATGATAAGACAGGGAGCCTACAATGAGCAGTTCTTC. It codes for CASSQMIRQGAYNEQFF.

The chain carries TRBV5-6 and TRBJ1-1; D gene ambiguous. V was cut by 1 base and J by 1 base, with 8 bases left in between. Germline CDR1 is SGHDT and CDR2 is YYEEEE. The CDR3 covers 14 residues. The CDR3, as DNA: TGTGCCAGCAGCTTGCCCCCAGGGAACACTGAAGCTTTCTTT. It translates to CASSLPPGNTEAFF. The whole variable domain, remainder taken from reference TRBV5-6 and TRBJ1-1, is DAGVTQSPTHLIKTRGQQVTLRCSPKSGHDTVSWYQQALGQGPQFIFQYYEEEERQRGNFPDRFSGHQFPNYSSELNVNALLLGDSALYLCASSLPPGNTEAFFGQGTRLTVV.

The V gene is TRBV29-1, the J gene TRBJ2-1, with D uncertain. This CDR3 is built from 11 residues. V gave up 8 bases and J gave up 8 bases, with 13 bases separating them. Germline CDR1 reads SQVTM; CDR2 reads ANQGSEA. The CDR3 DNA reads TGCAGCTCAAAGTGGACGGATGAGCAGTTCTTC. Translation: CSSKWTDEQFF.

The chain carries TRBV29-1 and TRBJ2-3; no reliable D call. The CDR3 covers 16 residues. V was clipped by 6 bases and J by 2 bases, with 21 bases between them. From germline, CDR1 is SQVTM and CDR2 ANQGSEA. The CDR3 here is CSVKKRALLDTDTQYF. The CDR3 DNA is TGCAGCGTAAAAAAAAGGGCCCTCCTAGACACAGATACGCAGTATTTT.

This clone was found a few times. This rearrangement joins TRBV5-4 to TRBJ1-4, with D unresolved. CDR1 is SGHNT and CDR2 is YYREEE in the germline V gene (reference sequence). Trimming left V 5 bases short and J 6 bases short, with 5 bases between. The CDR3 contains 11 residues. The CDR3 DNA reads TGTGCCAGCAGTGCGGATGAAAAACTGTTTTTT. This sequence encodes CASSADEKLFF.

This sequence joins TRBV30 and TRBJ1-1; D ambiguous. Germline CDR1 GTSNPN, CDR2 SVGIG (reference sequence). Trimming shortened V by 5 bases and J by 7 bases, and 17 bases separated the two germline ends. This CDR3 comprises 13 residues. The CDR3 region has the DNA TGTGCCTGGGATATCGGCAGGTCGGTTGAAGCTTTCTTT. Its protein is CAWDIGRSVEAFF.

The V call is TRBV6-5, the J call TRBJ2-1; 10 nucleotides match TRBD2. The V segment lost 4 bases and the J segment 7 bases; nucleotides outside the gene matches: 7. The CDR3 is 15 amino acids. Germline V gene data show CDR1 as MNHEY and CDR2 as SVGAGI. For the CDR3, the DNA is TGTGCCAGCAGTTCCGGTAGCGGGGGGATTAATGAGCAGTTCTTC. Its protein is CASSSGSGGINEQFF.

This clone has just a few counts. The chain employs TRBV4-1 and TRBJ1-1; the match to TRBD1 covers 7 bases. V lost 3 bases and J lost 5; bases outside the gene matches: 9. CDR3 length: 15 residues. Germline V CDR1 and CDR2: MGHRA, YSYEKL. CDR3 loop: CASSHRTGDGTEAFF. The CDR3, as DNA: TGCGCCAGCAGCCACCGTACAGGGGATGGGACTGAAGCTTTCTTT.

The chain employs TRBV25-1 and TRBJ2-1; 10 bases are a match to TRBD2. Germline CDR1 and CDR2: MGHDK and SYGVNS. The CDR3 is 16 residues long. After removal of 3 bases from V and 2 bases from J, the junction contained 4 bases not matched to a gene. The CDR3 protein is CASSDSGRQTYNEQFF. The CDR3 nucleotides read TGTGCCAGCAGTGATAGCGGGAGGCAGACCTACAATGAGCAGTTCTTC.

This clone has just one count. This chain links TRBV29-1 with TRBJ1-3; D perhaps matches TRBD1 (6 bases). Trimming removed 4 bases at V and 0 bases at J, with 13 bases between. Germline V gene sequence: CDR1 SQVTM, CDR2 ANQGSEA. This CDR3 region has 15 residues. In DNA, the CDR3 is TGCAGCGTTGTACCCGGGGGCGGCTCTGGAAACACCATATATTTT. Residues: CSVVPGGGSGNTIYF. The variable domain in full, completed from reference TRBV29-1 and TRBJ1-3, reads SAVISQKPSRDICQRGTSLTIQCQVDSQVTMMFWYRQQPGQSLTLIATANQGSEATYESGFVIDKFPISRPNLTFSTLTVSNMSPEDSSIYLCSVVPGGGSGNTIYFGEGSWLTVV.

V usage is TRBV29-1 and J usage is TRBJ2-3; 7 bases are shared with TRBD2. CDR1 and CDR2 from the germline V gene are SQVTM and ANQGSEA. V dropped 6 bases and J dropped 6; count of bases not matched to a gene: 18. This CDR3 comprises 16 residues. CDR3: CSVGGGTSQHRDTQYF. CDR3 nucleotide sequence: TGCAGCGTGGGGGGAGGGACTTCCCAGCACAGGGATACGCAGTATTTT.

V usage is TRBV11-2 and J usage is TRBJ1-2; 7 bases align to TRBD1. CDR3 length equals 15 residues. From germline, CDR1 is SGHAT and CDR2 FQNNGV. Trimming took 5 bases from V and 8 from J; bases not matched to a gene: 14. The CDR3 coding sequence is TGTGCCAGCAGCCAGGGGGGCAGGGCCCTACGAGGCTACACCTTC. Its protein product is CASSQGGRALRGYTF.

This rearrangement joins TRBV30 to TRBJ2-2, with a tentative D call TRBD2 (6 bases). Germline CDR1 and CDR2: GTSNPN and SVGIG (reference sequence). Deletions cut 4 bases from V and 2 bases from J, with 11 bases between. The CDR3 is made up of 14 amino acids. The CDR3 spells CAWNRDLNTGELFF. In nucleotides, the CDR3 is TGTGCCTGGAACCGGGACTTAAACACCGGGGAGCTGTTTTTT.

This clone was found a few times. The chain has TRBV7-9 and TRBJ2-1; TRBD1 aligns across 10 bases. This CDR3 region has 15 residues. Germline V gene lookup returns CDR1 SEHNR and CDR2 FQNEAQ (reference sequence). With 5 bases clipped from V and 7 bases from J, the junction kept 8 bases outside the gene matches. CDR3 DNA sequence: TGTGCCAGCAGCACTGGACAGGGGGGATTAAATGAGCAGTTCTTC. Protein sequence: CASSTGQGGLNEQFF.